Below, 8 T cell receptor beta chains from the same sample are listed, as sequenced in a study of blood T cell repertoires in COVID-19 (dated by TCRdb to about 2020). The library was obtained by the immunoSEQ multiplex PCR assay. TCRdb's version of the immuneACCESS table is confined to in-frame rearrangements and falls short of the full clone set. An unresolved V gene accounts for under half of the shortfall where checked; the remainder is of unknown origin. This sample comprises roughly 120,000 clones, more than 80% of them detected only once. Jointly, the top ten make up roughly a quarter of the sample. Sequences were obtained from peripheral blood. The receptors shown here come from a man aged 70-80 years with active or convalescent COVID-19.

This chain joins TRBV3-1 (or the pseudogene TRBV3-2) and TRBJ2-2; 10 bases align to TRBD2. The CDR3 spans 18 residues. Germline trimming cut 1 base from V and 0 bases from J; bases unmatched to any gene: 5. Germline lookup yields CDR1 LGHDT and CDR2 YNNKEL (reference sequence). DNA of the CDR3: TGTGCCAGCAGCCAAGCAGGCCTAGCGGGAGCGAACACCGGGGAGCTGTTTTTT. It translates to CASSQAGLAGANTGELFF.

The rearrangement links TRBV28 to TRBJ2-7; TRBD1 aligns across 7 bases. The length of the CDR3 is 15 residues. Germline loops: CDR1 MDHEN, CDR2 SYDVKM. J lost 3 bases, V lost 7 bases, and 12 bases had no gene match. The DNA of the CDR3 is TGTGCCAGCATCGCTGGGACAGCTGCCTACTACGAGCAGTACTTC. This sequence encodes CASIAGTAAYYEQYF.

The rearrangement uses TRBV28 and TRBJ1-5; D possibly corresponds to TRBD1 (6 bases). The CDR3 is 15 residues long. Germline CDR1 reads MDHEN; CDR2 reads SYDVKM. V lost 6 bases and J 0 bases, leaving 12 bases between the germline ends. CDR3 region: CASSPQTGSNQPQHF. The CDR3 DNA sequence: TGTGCCAGCAGCCCTCAGACAGGTAGCAATCAGCCCCAGCATTTT. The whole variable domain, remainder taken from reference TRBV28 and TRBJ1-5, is DVKVTQSSRYLVKRTGEKVFLECVQDMDHENMFWYRQDPGLGLRLIYFSYDVKMKEKGDIPEGYSVSREKKERFSLILESASTNQTSMYLCASSPQTGSNQPQHFGDGTRLSIL.

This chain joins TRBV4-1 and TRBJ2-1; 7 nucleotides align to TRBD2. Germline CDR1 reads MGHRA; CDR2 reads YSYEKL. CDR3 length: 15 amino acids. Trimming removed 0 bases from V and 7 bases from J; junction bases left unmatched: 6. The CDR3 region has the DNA TGCGCCAGCAGCCAAGAAAGTTCAGCGGGGAATGAGCAGTTCTTC. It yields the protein CASSQESSAGNEQFF.

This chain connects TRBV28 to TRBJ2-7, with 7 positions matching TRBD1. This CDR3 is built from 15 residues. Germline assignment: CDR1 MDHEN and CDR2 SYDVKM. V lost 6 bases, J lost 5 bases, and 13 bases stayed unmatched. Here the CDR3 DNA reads TGTGCCAGCAGCGTATCGAGAGACAGGGTCCACGAGCAGTACTTC. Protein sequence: CASSVSRDRVHEQYF. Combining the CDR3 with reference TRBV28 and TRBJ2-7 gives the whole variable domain DVKVTQSSRYLVKRTGEKVFLECVQDMDHENMFWYRQDPGLGLRLIYFSYDVKMKEKGDIPEGYSVSREKKERFSLILESASTNQTSMYLCASSVSRDRVHEQYFGPGTRLTVT.

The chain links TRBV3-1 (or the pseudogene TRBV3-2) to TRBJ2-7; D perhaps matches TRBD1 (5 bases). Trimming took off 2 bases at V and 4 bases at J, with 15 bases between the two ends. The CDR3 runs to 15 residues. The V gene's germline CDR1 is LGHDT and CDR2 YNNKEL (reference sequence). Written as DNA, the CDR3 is TGTGCCAGCAGCCAAAGGCCAGGGAAATTGTACGAGCAGTACTTC. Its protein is CASSQRPGKLYEQYF.

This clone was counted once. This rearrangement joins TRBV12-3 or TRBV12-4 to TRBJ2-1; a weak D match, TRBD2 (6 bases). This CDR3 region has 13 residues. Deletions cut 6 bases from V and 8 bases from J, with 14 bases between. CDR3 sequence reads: CASRGLEGDEQFF. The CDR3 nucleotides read TGTGCCAGCAGGGGACTTGAGGGCGATGAGCAGTTCTTC.

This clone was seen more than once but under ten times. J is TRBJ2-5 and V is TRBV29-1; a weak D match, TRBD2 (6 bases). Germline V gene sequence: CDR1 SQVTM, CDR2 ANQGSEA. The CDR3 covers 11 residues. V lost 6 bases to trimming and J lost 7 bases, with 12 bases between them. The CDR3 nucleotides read TGCAGCGTGAGGGAGGTAGGGACCCAGTACTTC. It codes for CSVREVGTQYF.